This paragraph covers one TCR beta chain sequence. No antigen is known for it. The data derive from a study of T cell responses to AZD1222 COVID-19 vaccine. Study overall: Second doses that came at about 4 or about 12 weeks were put together.

Measured with immunoSEQ multiplex PCR; TCRdb has only the in-frame clones, and not every one. The profile shows some 110,000 clones, 80% to 90% of them singletons. Study-wide results and caveats: Clonal diversity may have been underestimated in mostly white British donors. Spike-specific TCR breadth and depth grew following two AZD1222 doses. CD4 TCRs associated with vaccination spanned spike, dominating at 160-218 and 743-854.

Trimming removed 5 bases from V and 4 bases from J; junction bases left unmatched: 5. The germline V gene encodes CDR1 MDHEN and CDR2 SYDVKM. The CDR3 spans 15 residues. The material sequenced was peripheral blood, taken on day 0 of AZD1222 vaccination. The receptor comes from an adult in good health. V gene TRBV28 combines with J gene TRBJ2-3, with 11 bases matching TRBD1. The CDR3 region has the DNA TGTGCCAGCAGTCAGGGACAGGGGGTCGCAGATACGCAGTATTTT. As protein: CASSQGQGVADTQYF. The complete variable domain, with remaining parts taken from reference TRBV28 and TRBJ2-3, reads DVKVTQSSRYLVKRTGEKVFLECVQDMDHENMFWYRQDPGLGLRLIYFSYDVKMKEKGDIPEGYSVSREKKERFSLILESASTNQTSMYLCASSQGQGVADTQYFGPGTRLTVL.